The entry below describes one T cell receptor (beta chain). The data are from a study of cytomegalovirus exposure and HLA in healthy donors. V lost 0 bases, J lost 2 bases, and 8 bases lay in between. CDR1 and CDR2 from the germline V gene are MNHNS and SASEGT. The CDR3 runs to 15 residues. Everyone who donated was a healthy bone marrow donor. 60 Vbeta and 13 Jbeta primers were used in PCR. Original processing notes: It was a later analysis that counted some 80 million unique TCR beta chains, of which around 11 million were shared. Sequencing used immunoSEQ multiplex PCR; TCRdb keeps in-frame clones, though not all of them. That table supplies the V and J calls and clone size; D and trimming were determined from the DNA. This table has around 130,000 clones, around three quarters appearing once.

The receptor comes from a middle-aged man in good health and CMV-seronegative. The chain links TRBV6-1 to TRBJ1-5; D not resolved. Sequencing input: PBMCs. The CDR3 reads CASSEALGGNQPQHF. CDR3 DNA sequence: TGTGCCAGCAGTGAAGCGTTGGGAGGCAATCAGCCCCAGCATTTT.